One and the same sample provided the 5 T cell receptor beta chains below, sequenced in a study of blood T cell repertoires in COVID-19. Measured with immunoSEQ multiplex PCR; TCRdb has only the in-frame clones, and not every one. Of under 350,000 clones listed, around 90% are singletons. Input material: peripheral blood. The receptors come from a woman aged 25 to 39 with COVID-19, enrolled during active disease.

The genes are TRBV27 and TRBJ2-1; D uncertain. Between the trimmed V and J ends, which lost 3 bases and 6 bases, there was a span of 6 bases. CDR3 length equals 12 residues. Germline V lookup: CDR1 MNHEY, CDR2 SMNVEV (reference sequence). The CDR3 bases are TGTGCCAGCAGTTTTATCGGCAATGAGCAGTTCTTC. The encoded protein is CASSFIGNEQFF.

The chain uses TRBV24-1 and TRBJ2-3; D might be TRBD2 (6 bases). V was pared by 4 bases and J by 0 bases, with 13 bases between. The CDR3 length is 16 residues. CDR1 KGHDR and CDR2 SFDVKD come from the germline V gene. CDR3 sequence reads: CATSDPGTVSTDTQYF. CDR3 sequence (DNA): TGTGCCACCAGTGACCCCGGGACTGTTAGCACAGATACGCAGTATTTT.

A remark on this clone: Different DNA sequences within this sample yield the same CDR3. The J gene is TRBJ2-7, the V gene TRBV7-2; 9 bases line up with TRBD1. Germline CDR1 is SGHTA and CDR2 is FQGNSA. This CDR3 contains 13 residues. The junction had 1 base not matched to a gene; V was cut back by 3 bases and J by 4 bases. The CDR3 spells CASSLGTGYEQYF. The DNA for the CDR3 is TGTGCCAGCAGCTTGGGGACAGGGTACGAGCAGTACTTC.

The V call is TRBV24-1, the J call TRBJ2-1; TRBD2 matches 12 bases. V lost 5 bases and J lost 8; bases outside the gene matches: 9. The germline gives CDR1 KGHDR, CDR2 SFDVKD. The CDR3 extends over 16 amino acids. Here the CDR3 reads CATSGSPTSGSYEQFF. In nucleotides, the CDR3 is TGTGCCACCAGTGGGTCCCCGACTAGCGGGAGCTATGAGCAGTTCTTC.

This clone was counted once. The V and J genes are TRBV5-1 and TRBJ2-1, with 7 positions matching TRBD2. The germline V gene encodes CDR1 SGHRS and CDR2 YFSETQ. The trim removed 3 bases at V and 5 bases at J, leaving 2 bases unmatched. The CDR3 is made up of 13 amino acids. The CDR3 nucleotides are TGCGCCAGCAGCTGGACTAGACACAATGAGCAGTTCTTC. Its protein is CASSWTRHNEQFF.